The 25 T cell receptor beta chains in this list originate from one sample, sequenced in a study of tumor-infiltrating lymphocytes in primary liver carcinoma. TCR beta cDNA came from approximately 490 ng total RNA, primed with a constant-region primer. For TCR beta, libraries were produced by three nested multiplex PCR rounds using slightly modified ARM-PCR. Use of TRBV1-TRBV30 forward primers with a C-beta reverse primer characterized the first two PCR rounds, which lasted 10 cycles each. TCRdb reanalysed the multiplex PCR reads using MiXCR and keeps one entry per CDR3 protein. The table lists 300,000 to 350,000 distinct CDR3 sequences, 65% of them singletons. Germline DNA was extracted too, while blood RNA derived from unsorted whole blood. The sequenced sample was peripheral blood. The receptors originated from a man aged 35-49 years with primary liver carcinoma and hepatitis B virus infection.

Of note for this clonotype: No conserved phenylalanine or tryptophan ends this CDR3, so it is likely a read error. The CDR3 nucleotides read TGCAGCGTGCAGGGTTCTGATGAACAACTGTTTCTT. Its translation is CSVQGSDEQLFL. J is TRBJ1-4 and V is TRBV29-1, with D perhaps matching TRBD1 (5 bases). CDR3 length: 12 amino acids. The V gene's germline CDR1 is SQVTM and CDR2 ANQGSEA.

As for this clonotype: The junction does not match germline at one end; this may be a read error. The CDR3 DNA reads as TGTGCCAGAAGCGCCCTATGCGGGGCCAACGCCCTGACTTTC. It yields the protein CARSALCGANALTF. V gene TRBV11-2 combines with J gene TRBJ2-6, with D maybe TRBD2 (6 bases). Germline V gene lookup returns CDR1 SGHAT and CDR2 FQNNGV. This CDR3 contains 14 residues.

The chain links TRBV12-3 or TRBV12-4 to TRBJ2-5; D is perhaps TRBD1 (5 bases). Trimming took off 5 bases at V and 13 bases at J, with 26 bases between the two ends. The CDR3 runs to 15 residues. CDR3 nucleotides: TGTGCCAGCAGTCGGACACCCGAGGCAGAAGAGACCAGGTACTTC. It is translated as CASSRTPEAEETRYF.

The chain combines TRBV2 with TRBJ2-5, with 10 bases identical to TRBD1. Unmatched junction bases numbered 2, after V lost 6 bases and J lost 4 bases. The CDR3 runs to 13 residues. Germline V gene lookup returns CDR1 SNHLY and CDR2 FYNNEI. CDR3 coding DNA: TGTGCCAGCAGGACAGGGGGCGGAGAGACCCAGTACTTC. Amino acids: CASRTGGGETQYF.

In this sample, this clonotype turned up many times. The genes are TRBV6-5 and TRBJ2-2, with 11 bases lining up with TRBD2. Germline assignment: CDR1 MNHEY and CDR2 SVGAGI. This CDR3 region has 14 residues. The trim removed 6 bases at V and 6 bases at J, leaving 3 bases unmatched. This CDR3 reads CASSWTSGSGELFF. CDR3 nucleotides: TGTGCCAGCAGCTGGACTAGCGGGTCCGGGGAGCTGTTTTTT.

This clonotype showed up just once. One end of the junction is discordant with germline, which a read error may explain. The rearrangement joins TRBV11-3 to TRBJ2-1; possibly TRBD1 or TRBD2 for D (6 bases each). The CDR3 has 17 residues. Germline V gene sequence: CDR1 SGHNT, CDR2 YENEEA. The CDR3 DNA sequence: TGTGCTAGCAGCCCAGGATGGGGGGCGAAAAGTTACAATGAGCAGTTCTTC. Translated: CASSPGWGAKSYNEQFF.

Of note for this clonotype: A much larger clone differs by one base, so this may be a read error. The chain has TRBV6-5 and TRBJ1-2; D uncertain. Trimming stripped 8 bases from V and 10 bases from J, with 20 bases between. The CDR3 length is 13 residues. The V gene's germline CDR1 is MNHEY and CDR2 SVGAGI. The CDR3 nucleotides read TGTGCCAGCTGTTCGACCGTATATGGCTACTACACCTTC. Translating it yields CASCSTVYGYYTF.

The chain has TRBV6-5 and TRBJ2-7, with 9 nucleotides matching TRBD2. Trimming removed 0 bases from V and 3 bases from J; junction bases left unmatched: 3. This CDR3 comprises 15 residues. From germline, CDR1 is MNHEY and CDR2 SVGAGI. The CDR3 loop reads CASSYSGGGDYEQYF. The CDR3 nucleotides are TGTGCCAGCAGTTACTCTGGCGGGGGGGACTACGAGCAGTACTTC.

The chain couples TRBV11-2 to TRBJ2-2; D possibly corresponds to TRBD2 (5 bases). The V end lost 5 bases, the J end lost 4 bases, and 14 bases lay between the germline ends. Germline V lookup: CDR1 SGHAT, CDR2 FQNNGV. This CDR3 contains 15 residues. The CDR3 DNA reads TGTGCCAGCAGCCAAACCTTGAGGGTCACCGGGGAGCTGTTTTTT. Its translation is CASSQTLRVTGELFF.

Turning to this clonotype: At one end, the junction sequence differs from germline, possibly due to a read error. J is TRBJ1-2 and V is TRBV5-1; 9 nucleotides align to TRBD1. CDR1 SGHRS and CDR2 YFSETQ come from the germline V gene. The CDR3 has 18 amino acids. The CDR3 sequence: CACSLDGGTGGADYGYTF. CDR3 DNA: TGCGCCTGCAGCTTGGACGGCGGAACAGGGGGCGCAGACTATGGCTACACCTTC.

As for this clonotype: The junction departs from the called germline gene at one end, perhaps through a read error. The chain is built from TRBV4-2 and TRBJ2-7; tentatively, D is TRBD2 (6 bases). The V gene's germline CDR1 is LGHNA and CDR2 YNFKEQ. This CDR3 is built from 15 residues. The CDR3 sequence is CASSQDWASDYERYF. The CDR3 DNA is TGTGCCAGCAGCCAAGATTGGGCTAGCGACTACGAGCGGTACTTC.

There are many counts of this clonotype. V usage is TRBV6-1 and J usage is TRBJ2-5, with 9 bases aligning to TRBD1. With 6 bases clipped from V and 4 bases from J, the junction kept 3 bases outside the gene matches. From germline, CDR1 is MNHNS and CDR2 SASEGT. There are 13 residues in the CDR3. CDR3 DNA: TGTGCCAGCAGACAGGGGGCCCCAGAGACCCAGTACTTC. It is translated as CASRQGAPETQYF.

A word on this clonotype: One end of the junction does not line up with germline, which may come from a read error. This chain connects TRBV11-3 to TRBJ1-2; D call uncertain. The CDR3 runs 13 residues. Germline CDR1 reads SGHNT; CDR2 reads YENEEA. The CDR3 region is CASSLVGIYGYSF. The CDR3, as DNA: TGCGCCAGCAGCTTAGTGGGGATCTATGGCTACAGCTTC.

As regards this clonotype: This clone may be a read error of a much larger clone one base away. The chain carries TRBV29-1 and TRBJ1-5; D may be TRBD1 (6 bases). Germline-derived CDR1 and CDR2 are SQVTM and ANQGSEA. Trimming took 5 bases from V and 3 from J, leaving 11 bases between them. This CDR3 contains 13 residues. DNA of the CDR3: TGCAGCGTTCTCGGACAGATCAATCAGCCCCAGCATTTT. This encodes CSVLGQINQPQHF.

Of note for this clonotype: At one of its ends the junction is not consistent with the germline gene, which may arise from a read error. This chain uses TRBV25-1 with TRBJ2-7, with D possibly being TRBD1 (6 bases). The CDR3 is made up of 15 amino acids. Germline CDR1 reads MGHDK; CDR2 reads SYGVNS. The CDR3 DNA reads TGTTCCAGCAGCCCGGGACATCCCGGCGGCTTCGAGCAGTACTTC. It yields the protein CSSSPGHPGGFEQYF.

The V gene is TRBV13, the J gene TRBJ2-5; possibly TRBD1 for D (5 bases). The CDR3 spans 12 residues. Per the germline V gene, CDR1 is PRHDT and CDR2 is FYEKMQ (reference sequence). Trimming took off 8 bases at V and 2 bases at J, with 9 bases between the two ends. CDR3 loop: CASRQRQETQYF. In DNA, the CDR3 is TGTGCCAGCCGACAGCGACAAGAGACCCAGTACTTC.

A few counts support this clonotype. This may arise from a read error, as a much more abundant clone is one base away. The rearrangement joins TRBV5-4 to TRBJ2-5; 9 nucleotides align to TRBD2. The CDR3 consists of 15 residues. The germline CDR1 and CDR2 sequences are SGHNT and YYREEE (reference sequence). After removal of 4 bases from V and 9 bases from J, the junction contained 13 bases not matched to a gene. CDR3: CASSLSQTSGESQYF. The CDR3 DNA is TGTGCCAGCAGCCTCTCTCAGACTAGCGGTGAGTCCCAGTACTTC. Drawing the rest from reference TRBV5-4 and TRBJ2-5, the complete variable domain is ETGVTQSPTHLIKTRGQQVTLRCSSQSGHNTVSWYQQALGQGPQFIFQYYREEENGRGNFPPRFSGLQFPNYSSELNVNALELDDSALYLCASSLSQTSGESQYFGPGTRLLVL.

Turning to this clonotype: The DNA is left out, because the CDR3 cannot be placed on it with certainty; the CDR3 is given as TCRdb lists it. This chain uses TRBV6-5 with TRBJ2-1; TRBD1, the table's D call, lacks a check against the DNA. Germline CDR1 MNHEY, CDR2 SVGAGI. The length of the CDR3 is 15 amino acids, counting both ends. CDR3 in amino acids: CASSFGQGAYNEQLF.

Of note for this clonotype: The junction does not match germline at one end; this may be a read error. V usage is TRBV11-2 and J usage is TRBJ2-1; either TRBD1 or TRBD2 may fit D (6 bases each). The CDR3 is 17 amino acids. Germline CDR1 and CDR2: SGHAT and FQNNGV. CDR3 protein: CASSSSGEEYSYNKQFF. The CDR3 DNA reads TGTGCCAGCAGCTCATCAGGGGAGGAGTACTCTTACAATAAGCAGTTCTTC.

This clonotype was observed a single time. One junction end disagrees with the germline gene, perhaps due to a read error. The genes are TRBV4-2 and TRBJ1-6, with a tentative D call TRBD1 (5 bases). Germline V CDR1 and CDR2: LGHNA, YNFKEQ. The CDR3 runs 13 residues. The DNA for the CDR3 is TGTGCCAGCAGCCAAGATCAGTCCGCCGGGGCCAACTTT. It is translated as CASSQDQSAGANF.

A note on this clonotype: The junction shows a germline mismatch at one end, possibly a read error. The rearrangement joins TRBV11-3 to TRBJ2-1, with D possibly being TRBD2 (7 bases). Germline lookup yields CDR1 SGHNT and CDR2 YENEEA. The CDR3 has 15 residues. The CDR3 spells CASSFGRGSYIEQFF. CDR3 bases: TGTGCCAGCAGCTTTGGGAGGGGGTCCTACATTGAGCAGTTCTTC.

The rearrangement links TRBV24-1 to TRBJ2-3; D is unclear. The CDR3 runs 12 residues. Looked up from germline, CDR1 is KGHDR and CDR2 is SFDVKD. The V end lost 11 bases, the J end lost 5 bases, and 13 bases lay between the germline ends. CDR3 in DNA: TGTGCCATCGGTTCGAGAAAAGATACGCAGTATTTT. Translating gives CAIGSRKDTQYF.

To note about this clonotype: A read error may explain this, as a much larger clone is one base away. The chain combines TRBV4-3 with TRBJ1-2, with D maybe TRBD1 (5 bases). Trimming cost V 1 base and J 7 bases, with 25 bases left between them. Per germline, CDR1 LGHNA and CDR2 YSLEER. The CDR3 totals 18 residues. Here the CDR3 reads CASSQGGVGGNQGSGYTF. Written as DNA, the CDR3 is TGCGCCAGCAGCCAAGGAGGGGTAGGAGGTAACCAGGGCAGTGGCTACACCTTC.

In this sample, this clonotype turned up many times. The chain has TRBV4-1 and TRBJ2-7, with 11 bases matching TRBD2. Germline V gene data show CDR1 as MGHRA and CDR2 as YSYEKL. The CDR3 has 15 residues. The V segment lost 1 base and the J segment 3 bases; nucleotides outside the gene matches: 2. The chain's CDR3 is CASSQGLAGIYEQYF. The CDR3 region has the DNA TGCGCCAGCAGCCAAGGACTAGCGGGAATCTACGAGCAGTACTTC.

As to this clonotype: At one of its ends the junction is not consistent with the germline gene, which may arise from a read error. The V call is TRBV11-2, the J call TRBJ2-1; 10 bases align to TRBD2. This CDR3 region has 16 residues. Germline CDR1 is SGHAT and CDR2 is FQNNGV. The DNA for the CDR3 is TGTGCCAGTAGCTCCGTAGCGGGAGGTTATGGCAATGAGGAGTCCTTC. Its translation is CASSSVAGGYGNEESF.